These T cell receptor beta chains were read from a single sample in a study of T cell responses to AZD1222 COVID-19 vaccine. Generated by immunoSEQ multiplex PCR, the TCRdb table keeps only in-frame clones and is missing some. The sample includes around 140,000 clones, approximately 90% of them seen just once. The sample was peripheral blood, taken 28 days after the second AZD1222 dose. These receptors were obtained from an adult who received the AZD1222 COVID-19 vaccine. CDR3s include the opening cysteine and the closing phenylalanine or tryptophan. Each record gives: D gene, J gene, V gene, clone size, CDR3 protein, CDR3 DNA. D genes are given only for firm matches. The size field is filled for only some rows; it gives once, few, many or a size class.

>-|TRBJ2-7|TRBV6-1|-
CASSEAHQGQYF
TGTGCCAGCAGTGAAGCTCATCAGGGCCAGTACTTC
>-|TRBJ1-2|TRBV15|few
CATSSRTANYGYTF
TGTGCCACCAGCAGCAGGACAGCTAACTATGGCTACACCTTC
>-|TRBJ1-1|TRBV2|-
CASRVGGANTEAFF
TGTGCCAGCAGGGTGGGGGGTGCGAACACTGAAGCTTTCTTT
>TRBD1|TRBJ1-2|TRBV4-2|few
CASSQEEGQGRYGYTF
TGTGCCAGCAGCCAAGAAGAGGGACAGGGCCGTTATGGCTACACCTTC
>-|TRBJ1-3|TRBV5-1|-
CASSLGAGHGNTIYF
TGCGCCAGCAGCTTGGGGGCAGGGCATGGAAACACCATATATTTT
>-|TRBJ2-7|TRBV28|-
CASGQGYEQYF
TGTGCCAGTGGGCAGGGCTACGAGCAGTACTTC
>TRBD2|TRBJ2-6|TRBV7-9|-
CASRSRREALLGANVLTF
TGTGCCAGCAGGTCTCGGCGGGAGGCTCTGCTTGGTGCCAACGTCCTGACTTTC
>TRBD1|TRBJ2-2|TRBV27|-
CASYPRRTGGLWDTGELFF
TGTGCCAGCTACCCCCGGAGAACAGGGGGATTGTGGGACACCGGGGAGCTGTTTTTT
>TRBD2|TRBJ2-1|TRBV6-1|once
CASSEAGTSGSYEQFF
TGTGCCAGCAGTGAAGCGGGGACTAGCGGGAGTTATGAGCAGTTCTTC
>-|TRBJ1-1|TRBV2|-
CASRPTGNTEAFF
TGTGCCAGCAGACCAACAGGGAACACTGAAGCTTTCTTT
>TRBD2|TRBJ2-3|TRBV6-2/TRBV6-3|-
CASTPGGSDTQYF
TGTGCCAGCACCCCGGGGGGGTCAGATACGCAGTATTTT
>-|TRBJ2-3|TRBV4-3|-
CASSPQNLRADTQYF
TGCGCCAGCAGTCCTCAGAATTTGCGTGCAGATACGCAGTATTTT
>TRBD1|TRBJ1-2|TRBV5-1|-
CASSWTGGSVYGYTF
TGCGCCAGCAGCTGGACAGGGGGCTCGGTATATGGCTACACCTTC
>-|TRBJ2-3|TRBV5-1|-
CASRSAGPRFFSDTQYF
TGCGCCAGCAGGTCCGCGGGACCCCGTTTTTTTTCAGATACGCAGTATTTT
>-|TRBJ2-5|TRBV11-3|-
CASSPYKGETQYF
TGTGCCAGCAGCCCGTACAAGGGAGAGACCCAGTACTTC
>-|TRBJ2-1|TRBV7-2|-
CASSLGLANEQFF
TGTGCCAGCAGCTTGGGTCTAGCCAATGAGCAGTTCTTC
>TRBD2|TRBJ2-1|TRBV6-5|once
CASSYRGGRREQFF
TGTGCCAGCAGTTACCGGGGGGGTAGGAGGGAGCAGTTCTTC
>TRBD1|TRBJ2-3|TRBV7-2|-
CASSRDRGTDTQYF
TGTGCCAGCAGCCGGGACAGAGGCACAGATACGCAGTATTTT
>-|TRBJ1-1|TRBV10-3|once
CAIRGFNTEAFF
TGTGCCATCCGGGGATTTAACACTGAAGCTTTCTTT
>-|TRBJ2-1|TRBV4-2|-
CASSQEAYYYNEQFF
TGTGCCAGCAGCCAAGAGGCTTATTACTACAATGAGCAGTTCTTC
>TRBD1|TRBJ2-3|TRBV11-1|-
CASSYRGRLADTQYF
TGTGCCAGCAGCTACAGGGGGCGCTTGGCAGATACGCAGTATTTT
>-|TRBJ2-1|TRBV2|once
CASSEDTLANEQFF
TGTGCCAGCAGTGAAGACACACTAGCCAATGAGCAGTTCTTC
>-|TRBJ1-5|TRBV6-2/TRBV6-3|-
CASSPVQGNQPQHF
TGTGCCAGCAGCCCGGTACAGGGCAATCAGCCCCAGCATTTT
>-|TRBJ2-5|TRBV27|-
CASRGIEETQYF
TGTGCCAGCAGGGGGATAGAAGAGACCCAGTACTTC
>-|TRBJ1-2|TRBV15|-
CATSRWGGRGYGYTF
TGTGCCACCAGCAGATGGGGGGGTCGTGGCTATGGCTACACCTTC
>-|TRBJ2-1|TRBV6-5|-
CASSQAGNEQFF
TGTGCCAGCAGCCAGGCGGGCAATGAGCAGTTCTTC
>-|TRBJ1-3|TRBV5-8|-
CASSRQGYGGNTIYF
TGTGCCAGCAGCCGCCAGGGGTACGGTGGAAACACCATATATTTT
>TRBD1|TRBJ2-7|TRBV6-5|-
CASSYSTGGRYEQYF
TGTGCCAGCAGTTATTCGACAGGGGGCAGGTACGAGCAGTACTTC
>-|TRBJ2-6|TRBV24-1|-
CATSGAGIHPGANVLTF
TGTGCCACCAGTGGGGCGGGGATTCACCCCGGGGCCAACGTCCTGACTTTC
>TRBD1|TRBJ1-6|TRBV5-1|-
CASSRGQPGGNSPLHF
TGCGCCAGCAGCAGGGGACAGCCGGGGGGGAATTCACCCCTCCACTTT
>-|TRBJ1-1|TRBV5-5|once
CASSLEWGSTEAFF
TGTGCCAGCAGCTTGGAGTGGGGTAGCACTGAAGCTTTCTTT
>TRBD1|TRBJ2-7|TRBV4-3|-
CASSQGMGTGFYEQYF
TGCGCCAGCAGCCAAGGGATGGGGACAGGGTTCTACGAGCAGTACTTC
>-|TRBJ1-1|TRBV28|-
CASSLLTPRGEAFF
TGTGCCAGCAGTTTACTGACCCCGAGGGGTGAAGCTTTCTTT
>-|TRBJ1-1|TRBV4-2|-
CASSQGRSSTEAFF
TGTGCCAGCAGCCAAGGCCGTTCGAGCACTGAAGCTTTCTTT
>-|TRBJ2-1|TRBV30|-
CAHHRLAGGPDEQFF
TGTGCCCATCATCGACTGGCTGGAGGGCCCGATGAGCAGTTCTTC
>-|TRBJ1-2|TRBV28|-
CAITTGGDYGYTF
TGTGCCATTACGACTGGTGGTGACTATGGCTACACCTTC
>-|TRBJ1-5|TRBV5-5|-
CASTPTPGYSNQPQHF
TGTGCCAGCACTCCTACCCCAGGTTATAGCAATCAGCCCCAGCATTTT
>TRBD1|TRBJ1-1|TRBV4-2|-
CASSQVWTGDTEAFF
TGTGCCAGCAGCCAAGTCTGGACAGGGGACACTGAAGCTTTCTTT
>TRBD2|TRBJ2-7|TRBV10-2|-
CASTLAGGDEQYF
TGCGCCAGCACCCTAGCGGGAGGGGACGAGCAGTACTTC
>TRBD2|TRBJ2-7|TRBV30|-
CAWSVNFGLAGSKSSYEQYF
TGTGCCTGGAGTGTAAATTTCGGACTAGCGGGATCAAAGAGCTCCTACGAGCAGTACTTC
>TRBD1|TRBJ2-7|TRBV5-1|few
CASSPDRGQEQYF
TGCGCCAGCAGCCCGGACAGGGGGCAGGAGCAGTACTTC
>-|TRBJ1-3|TRBV30|-
CAWSVEGNTIYF
TGTGCCTGGAGTGTCGAGGGAAACACCATATATTTT
>TRBD2|TRBJ2-1|TRBV5-1|-
CASSDPSGGYNEQFF
TGCGCCAGCAGCGACCCTAGCGGGGGCTACAATGAGCAGTTCTTC
>-|TRBJ2-5|TRBV5-4|-
CASSSYTGSQETQYF
TGTGCCAGCAGCTCTTACACAGGGTCCCAAGAGACCCAGTACTTC
>TRBD1|TRBJ2-7|TRBV7-2|-
CASSLRAGGDSPSEQYF
TGTGCCAGCAGCTTAAGGGCAGGGGGCGATTCTCCATCCGAGCAGTACTTC
>TRBD1|TRBJ2-2|TRBV5-5|-
CASSRNPGQSNTGELFF
TGTGCCAGCAGTCGAAACCCGGGACAGTCGAACACCGGGGAGCTGTTTTTT